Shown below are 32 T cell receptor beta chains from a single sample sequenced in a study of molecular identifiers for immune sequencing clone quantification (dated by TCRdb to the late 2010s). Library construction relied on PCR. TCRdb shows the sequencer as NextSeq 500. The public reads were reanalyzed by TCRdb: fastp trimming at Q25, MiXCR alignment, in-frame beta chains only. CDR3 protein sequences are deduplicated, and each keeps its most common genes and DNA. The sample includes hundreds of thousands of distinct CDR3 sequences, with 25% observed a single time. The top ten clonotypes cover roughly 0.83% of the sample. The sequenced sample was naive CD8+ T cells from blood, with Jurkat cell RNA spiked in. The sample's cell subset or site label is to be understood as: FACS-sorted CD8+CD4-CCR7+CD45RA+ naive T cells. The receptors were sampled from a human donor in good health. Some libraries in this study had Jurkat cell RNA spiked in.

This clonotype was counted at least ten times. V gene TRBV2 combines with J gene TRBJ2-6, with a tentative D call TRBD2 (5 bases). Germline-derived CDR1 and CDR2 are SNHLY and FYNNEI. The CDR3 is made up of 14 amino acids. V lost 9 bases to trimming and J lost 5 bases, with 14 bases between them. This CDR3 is CASTFRGRANVLTF. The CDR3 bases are TGTGCCAGTACCTTCCGGGGAAGGGCCAACGTCCTGACTTTC.

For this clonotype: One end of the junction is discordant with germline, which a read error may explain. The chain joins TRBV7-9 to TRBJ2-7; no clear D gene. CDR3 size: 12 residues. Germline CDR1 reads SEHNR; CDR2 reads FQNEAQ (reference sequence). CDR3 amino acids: CASSPLGYELYF. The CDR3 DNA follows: TGTGCCAGCAGCCCGCTGGGTTACGAGCTGTACTTC.

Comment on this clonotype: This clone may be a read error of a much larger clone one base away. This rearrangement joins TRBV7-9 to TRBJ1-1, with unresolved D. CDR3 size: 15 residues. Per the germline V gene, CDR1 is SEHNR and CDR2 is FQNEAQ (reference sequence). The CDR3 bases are TGTGCCAGCAGCGTAGCCCCACCTCCTGTCGCTAAAGCTTTCTTT. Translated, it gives CASSVAPPPVAKAFF.

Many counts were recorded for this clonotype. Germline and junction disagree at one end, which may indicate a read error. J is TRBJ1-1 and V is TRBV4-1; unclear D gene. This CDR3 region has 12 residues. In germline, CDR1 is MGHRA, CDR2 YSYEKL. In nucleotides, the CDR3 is TGTGCCAGCAGCCAAGGCCGGACTGAAGCTTTCTTT. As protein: CASSQGRTEAFF.

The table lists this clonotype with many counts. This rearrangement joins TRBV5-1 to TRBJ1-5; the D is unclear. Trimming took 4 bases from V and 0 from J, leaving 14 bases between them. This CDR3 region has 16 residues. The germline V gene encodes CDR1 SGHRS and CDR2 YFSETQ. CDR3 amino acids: CASSRPTTDSNQPQHF. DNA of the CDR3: TGCGCCAGCAGCCGCCCTACTACCGATAGCAATCAGCCCCAGCATTTT.

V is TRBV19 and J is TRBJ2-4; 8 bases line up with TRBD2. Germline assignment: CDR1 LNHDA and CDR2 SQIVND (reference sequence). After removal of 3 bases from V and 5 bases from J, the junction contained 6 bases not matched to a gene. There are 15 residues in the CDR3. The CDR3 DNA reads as TGTGCCAGTAGTATGGGCGGGAGGACCCAAAACATTCAGTACTTC. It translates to CASSMGGRTQNIQYF.

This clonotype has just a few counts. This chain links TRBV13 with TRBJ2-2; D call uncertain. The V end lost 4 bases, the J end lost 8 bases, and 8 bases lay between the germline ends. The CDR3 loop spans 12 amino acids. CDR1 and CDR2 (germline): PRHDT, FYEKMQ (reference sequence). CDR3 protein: CASSSGRGELFF. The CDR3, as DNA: TGTGCCAGCAGCTCCGGGCGGGGGGAGCTGTTTTTT.

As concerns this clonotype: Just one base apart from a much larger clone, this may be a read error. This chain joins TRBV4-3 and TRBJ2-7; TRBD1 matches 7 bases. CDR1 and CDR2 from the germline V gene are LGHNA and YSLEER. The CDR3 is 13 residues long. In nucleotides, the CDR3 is TGCTCCAGCAGCCAAGGGACAGACTACGAGCAGTACTTC. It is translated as CSSSQGTDYEQYF.

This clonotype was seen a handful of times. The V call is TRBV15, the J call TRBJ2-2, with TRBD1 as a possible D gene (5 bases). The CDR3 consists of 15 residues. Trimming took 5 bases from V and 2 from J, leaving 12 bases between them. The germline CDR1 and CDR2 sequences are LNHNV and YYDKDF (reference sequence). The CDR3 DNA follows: TGTGCCACCAGCGGCAGACAGCCAAACACCGGGGAGCTGTTTTTT. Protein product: CATSGRQPNTGELFF. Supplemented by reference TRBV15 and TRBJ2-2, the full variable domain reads DAMVIQNPRYQVTQFGKPVTLSCSQTLNHNVMYWYQQKSSQAPKLLFHYYDKDFNNEADTPDNFQSRRPNTSFCFLDIRSPGLGDTAMYLCATSGRQPNTGELFFGEGSRLTVL.

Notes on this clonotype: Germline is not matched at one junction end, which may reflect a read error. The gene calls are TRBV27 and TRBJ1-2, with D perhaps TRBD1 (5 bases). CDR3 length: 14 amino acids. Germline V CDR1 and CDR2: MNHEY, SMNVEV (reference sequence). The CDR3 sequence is CANSLTGLSYGYTF. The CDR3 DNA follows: TGTGCCAACAGTTTAACAGGACTAAGCTATGGCTACACCTTC.

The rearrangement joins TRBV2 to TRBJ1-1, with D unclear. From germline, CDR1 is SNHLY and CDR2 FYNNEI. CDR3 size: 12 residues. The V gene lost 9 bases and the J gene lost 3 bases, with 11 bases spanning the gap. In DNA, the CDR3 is TGTGCCAGTACCAGGTTTGACACTGAAGCTTTCTTT. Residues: CASTRFDTEAFF.

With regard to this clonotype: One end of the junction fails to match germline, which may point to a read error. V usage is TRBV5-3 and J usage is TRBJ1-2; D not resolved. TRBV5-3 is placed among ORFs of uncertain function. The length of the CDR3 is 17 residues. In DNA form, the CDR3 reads TGTGCCAGCAGCTTGGAGGAGGGTTCGACAAAAGACTATGGCTACACCTTC. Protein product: CASSLEEGSTKDYGYTF.

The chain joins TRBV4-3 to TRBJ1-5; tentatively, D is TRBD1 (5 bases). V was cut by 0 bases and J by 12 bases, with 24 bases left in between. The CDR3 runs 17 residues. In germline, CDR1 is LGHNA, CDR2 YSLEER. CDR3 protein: CASSQERGLGLGPRQHF. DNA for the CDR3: TGCGCCAGCAGCCAAGAACGGGGGTTGGGGCTGGGTCCGCGCCAGCATTTT.

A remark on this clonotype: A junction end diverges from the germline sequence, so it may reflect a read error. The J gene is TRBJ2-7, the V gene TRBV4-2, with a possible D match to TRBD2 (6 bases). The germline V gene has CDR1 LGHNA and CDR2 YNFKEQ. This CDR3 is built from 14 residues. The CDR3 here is CARSQEGLPSEPYF. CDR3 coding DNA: TGTGCCCGCAGCCAGGAAGGACTACCCTCCGAGCCGTACTTC.

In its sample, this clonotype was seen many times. CDR3 sequence: CASSHSGGPYEQYF. DNA of the CDR3: TGTGCCAGCTCACATTCGGGGGGGCCCTACGAGCAGTACTTC. The chain carries TRBV18 and TRBJ2-7, with TRBD2 matching 8 bases. The germline CDR1 and CDR2 sequences are KGHSH and LQKENI. V trimming: 4 bases; J trimming: 2 bases; junction bases outside the gene matches: 4. CDR3 size: 14 residues. The full variable domain, in which reference TRBV18 and TRBJ2-7 provide the parts outside the CDR3, is NAGVMQNPRHLVRRRGQEARLRCSPMKGHSHVYWYRQLPEEGLKFMVYLQKENIIDESGMPKERFSAEFPKEGPSILRIQQVVRGDSAAYFCASSHSGGPYEQYFGPGTRLTVT.

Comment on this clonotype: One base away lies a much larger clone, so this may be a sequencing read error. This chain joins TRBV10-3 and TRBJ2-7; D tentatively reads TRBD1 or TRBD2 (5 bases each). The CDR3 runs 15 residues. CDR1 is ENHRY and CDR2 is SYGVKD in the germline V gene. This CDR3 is CATRRDGYSSYEQHF. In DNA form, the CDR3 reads TGTGCCACCCGAAGGGACGGATACAGCTCCTACGAGCAGCACTTC.

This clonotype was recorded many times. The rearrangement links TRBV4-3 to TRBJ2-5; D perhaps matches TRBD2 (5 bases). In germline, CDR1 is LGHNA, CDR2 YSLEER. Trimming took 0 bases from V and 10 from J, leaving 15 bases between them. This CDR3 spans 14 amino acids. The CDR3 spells CASSQDVAPRDQYF. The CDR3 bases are TGCGCCAGCAGCCAAGATGTCGCCCCCCGGGACCAGTACTTC.

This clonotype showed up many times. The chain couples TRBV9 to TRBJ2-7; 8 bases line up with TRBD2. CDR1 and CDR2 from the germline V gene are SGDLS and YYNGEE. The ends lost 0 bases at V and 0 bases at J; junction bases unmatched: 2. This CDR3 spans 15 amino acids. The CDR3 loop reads CASSVGGTSSYEQYF. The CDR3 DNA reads TGTGCCAGCAGCGTAGGCGGGACTAGCTCCTACGAGCAGTACTTC. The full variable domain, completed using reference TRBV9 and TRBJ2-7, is DSGVTQTPKHLITATGQRVTLRCSPRSGDLSVYWYQQSLDQGLQFLIQYYNGEERAKGNILERFSAQQFPDLHSELNLSSLELGDSALYFCASSVGGTSSYEQYFGPGTRLTVT.

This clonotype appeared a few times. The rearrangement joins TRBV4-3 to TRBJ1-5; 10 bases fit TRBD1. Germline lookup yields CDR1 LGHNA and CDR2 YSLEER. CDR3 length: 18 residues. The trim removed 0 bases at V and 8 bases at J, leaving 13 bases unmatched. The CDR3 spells CASSQDLGGTGALEPQHF. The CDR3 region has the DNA TGCGCCAGCAGCCAAGATCTTGGAGGGACAGGGGCTTTGGAGCCCCAGCATTTT.

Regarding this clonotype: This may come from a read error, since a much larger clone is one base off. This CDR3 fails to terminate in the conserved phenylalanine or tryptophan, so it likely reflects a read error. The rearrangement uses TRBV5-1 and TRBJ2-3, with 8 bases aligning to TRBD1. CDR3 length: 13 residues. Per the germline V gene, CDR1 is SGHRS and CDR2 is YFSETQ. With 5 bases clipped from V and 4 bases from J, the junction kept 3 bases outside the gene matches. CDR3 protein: CASSPGGADTQYS. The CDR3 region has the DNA TGCGCCAGCAGTCCAGGGGGCGCAGATACGCAGTATTCT.

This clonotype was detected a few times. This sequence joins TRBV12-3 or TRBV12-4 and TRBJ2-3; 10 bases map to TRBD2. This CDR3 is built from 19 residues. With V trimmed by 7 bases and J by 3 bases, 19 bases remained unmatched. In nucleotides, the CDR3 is TGTGCCAGCATCTCCTCAGGGGTACTAGCGGGGATAAGGACAGATACGCAGTATTTT. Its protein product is CASISSGVLAGIRTDTQYF.

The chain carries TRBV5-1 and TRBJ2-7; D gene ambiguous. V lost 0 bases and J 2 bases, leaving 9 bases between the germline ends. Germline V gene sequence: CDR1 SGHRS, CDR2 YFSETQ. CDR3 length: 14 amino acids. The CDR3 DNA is TGCGCCAGCAGCTTGGCAGGCCTCGCCTACGAGCAGTACTTC. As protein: CASSLAGLAYEQYF. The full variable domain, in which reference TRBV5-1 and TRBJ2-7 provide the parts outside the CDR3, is KAGVTQTPRYLIKTRGQQVTLSCSPISGHRSVSWYQQTPGQGLQFLFEYFSETQRNKGNFPGRFSGRQFSNSRSEMNVSTLELGDSALYLCASSLAGLAYEQYFGPGTRLTVT.

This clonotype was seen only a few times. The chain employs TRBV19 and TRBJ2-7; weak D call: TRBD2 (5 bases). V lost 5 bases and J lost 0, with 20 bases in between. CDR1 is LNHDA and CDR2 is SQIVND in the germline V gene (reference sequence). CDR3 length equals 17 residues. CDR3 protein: CASSLTPPTTSSYEQYF. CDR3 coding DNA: TGTGCCAGTAGTCTTACCCCCCCGACAACTAGCTCCTACGAGCAGTACTTC. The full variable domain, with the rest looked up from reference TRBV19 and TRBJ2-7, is DGGITQSPKYLFRKEGQNVTLSCEQNLNHDAMYWYRQDPGQGLRLIYYSQIVNDFQKGDIAEGYSVSREKKESFPLTVTSAQKNPTAFYLCASSLTPPTTSSYEQYFGPGTRLTVT.

Here the CDR3 DNA reads TGTGCCAGCAGTTTCTCAGGGGTTACTGGGGAAAAACTGTTTTTT. Encoded protein: CASSFSGVTGEKLFF. The chain couples TRBV27 to TRBJ1-4, with a tentative D call TRBD1 (6 bases). The CDR3 sequence is 15 residues long. Trimming stripped 3 bases from V and 8 bases from J, with 16 bases between. Germline V CDR1 and CDR2: MNHEY, SMNVEV (reference sequence).

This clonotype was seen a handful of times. CDR3 nucleotides: TGTGCCAGCTCACCTAAGGGAGGGTACGGCACAGATACGCAGTATTTT. Translation: CASSPKGGYGTDTQYF. This sequence joins TRBV18 and TRBJ2-3; TRBD2 agrees at 7 bases. The V gene end was trimmed by 3 bases and the J gene end by 1 base; junction bases not matched to a gene: 7. Germline CDR1 and CDR2: KGHSH and LQKENI. The CDR3 loop spans 16 amino acids.

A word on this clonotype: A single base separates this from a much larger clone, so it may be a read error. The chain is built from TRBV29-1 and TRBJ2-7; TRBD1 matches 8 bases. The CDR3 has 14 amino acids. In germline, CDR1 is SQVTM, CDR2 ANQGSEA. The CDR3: CSVEGQGLPYERYF. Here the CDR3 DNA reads TGCAGCGTTGAAGGACAGGGGTTACCGTACGAGCGGTACTTC.

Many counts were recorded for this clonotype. The CDR3 DNA is TGTGCCAGCAGTTTTACCGCCTCTTCGGATACGCAGTATTTT. As protein: CASSFTASSDTQYF. The rearrangement joins TRBV12-3 or TRBV12-4 to TRBJ2-3; D unclear. The length of the CDR3 is 14 residues. V lost 3 bases to trimming and J lost 6 bases, with 13 bases between them.

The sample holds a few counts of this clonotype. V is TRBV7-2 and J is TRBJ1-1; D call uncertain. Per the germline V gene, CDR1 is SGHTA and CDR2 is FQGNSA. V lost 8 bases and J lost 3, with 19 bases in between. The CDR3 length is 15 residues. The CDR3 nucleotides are TGTGCCAGCCCGGAGGATCCGCCTACCCACACTGAAGCTTTCTTT. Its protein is CASPEDPPTHTEAFF.

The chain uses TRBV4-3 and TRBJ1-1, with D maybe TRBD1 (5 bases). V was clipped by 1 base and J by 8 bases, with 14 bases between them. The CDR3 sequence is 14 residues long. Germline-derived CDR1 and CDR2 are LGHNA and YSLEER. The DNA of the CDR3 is TGCGCCAGCAGCCAAGGGACGGTCAACAGGGAAGCTTTCTTT. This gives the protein CASSQGTVNREAFF.

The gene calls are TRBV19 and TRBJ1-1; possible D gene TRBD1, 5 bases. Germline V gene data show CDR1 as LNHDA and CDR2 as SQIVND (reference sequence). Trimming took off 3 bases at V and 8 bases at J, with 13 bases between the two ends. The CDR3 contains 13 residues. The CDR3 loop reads CASSIAGVREAFF. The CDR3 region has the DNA TGTGCCAGTAGTATTGCGGGGGTGAGAGAAGCTTTCTTT.

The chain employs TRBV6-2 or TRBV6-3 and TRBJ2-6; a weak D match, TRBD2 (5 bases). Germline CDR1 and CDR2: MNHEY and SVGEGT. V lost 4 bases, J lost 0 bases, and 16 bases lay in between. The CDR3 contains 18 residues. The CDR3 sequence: CASSFRPRASSGANVLTF. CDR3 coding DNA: TGTGCCAGCAGTTTCCGGCCGCGGGCCAGCTCTGGGGCCAACGTCCTGACTTTC.

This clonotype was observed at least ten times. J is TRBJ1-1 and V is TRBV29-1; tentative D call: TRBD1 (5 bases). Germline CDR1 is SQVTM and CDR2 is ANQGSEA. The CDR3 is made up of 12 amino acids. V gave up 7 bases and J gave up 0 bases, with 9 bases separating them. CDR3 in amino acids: CSAGLLNTEAFF. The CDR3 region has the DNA TGCAGCGCGGGACTGCTGAACACTGAAGCTTTCTTT. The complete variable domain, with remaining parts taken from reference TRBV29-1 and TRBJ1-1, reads SAVISQKPSRDICQRGTSLTIQCQVDSQVTMMFWYRQQPGQSLTLIATANQGSEATYESGFVIDKFPISRPNLTFSTLTVSNMSPEDSSIYLCSAGLLNTEAFFGQGTRLTVV.